Listed here are 9 T cell receptor beta chains from one sample, sequenced in a study of T cell repertoires in cytomegalovirus infection. TCRdb redid the calling of the reads with MiXCR, one entry per CDR3 protein. The table lists around 710,000 distinct CDR3 sequences, around 29% of them singletons. Their recognized antigens are unknown. Sequenced material: cultured CD8+ T cells from PBMCs, taken from culture after CMV antigen stimulation. All receptors derive from a human donor in good health (CMV status not recorded). Some clones in this sample may be carry-over from other donors' samples.

This sequence joins TRBV27 and TRBJ2-1; a possible D gene is TRBD2 (7 bases). The CDR3 length is 14 residues. Trimming removed 3 bases from V and 8 bases from J, with 14 bases in between. Looked up from germline, CDR1 is MNHEY and CDR2 is SMNVEV (reference sequence). The CDR3 loop is CASSFPGGPYEQFF. CDR3 DNA sequence: TGTGCCAGCAGTTTCCCCGGGGGGCCCTATGAGCAGTTCTTC.

CDR3 protein: CASSQSSGTGSNEQYF. CDR3 DNA: TGTGCCAGCAGCCAATCGTCCGGGACAGGGTCCAACGAGCAGTACTTC. The chain is built from TRBV12-3 or TRBV12-4 and TRBJ2-7; 9 bases line up with TRBD1. CDR3 length: 16 residues. J lost 5 bases, V lost 6 bases, and 14 bases had no gene match.

The chain's CDR3 is CASRLDWPNTGELFF. For the CDR3, the DNA is TGTGCCAGCAGATTGGACTGGCCGAACACCGGGGAGCTGTTTTTT. The rearrangement joins TRBV6-5 to TRBJ2-2; a possible D gene is TRBD2 (5 bases). Trimming removed 6 bases at V and 0 bases at J, with 11 bases between. The CDR3 runs to 15 residues. Germline-derived CDR1 and CDR2 are MNHEY and SVGAGI.

V gene TRBV24-1 combines with J gene TRBJ2-6; TRBD2 matches 7 bases. The CDR3 has 17 residues. Germline-derived CDR1 and CDR2 are KGHDR and SFDVKD. The V segment lost 1 base and the J segment 2 bases; nucleotides outside the gene matches: 4. CDR3 sequence: CATSDLPREAGANVLTF. The CDR3 DNA reads TGTGCCACCAGTGATTTACCCCGGGAGGCTGGGGCCAACGTCCTGACTTTC.

This clonotype showed up just a few times. The chain links TRBV7-9 to TRBJ2-7; perhaps TRBD2 as D (5 bases). Trimming shortened V by 5 bases and J by 2 bases, and 19 bases separated the two germline ends. The CDR3 length is 16 residues. Germline-derived CDR1 and CDR2 are SEHNR and FQNEAQ (reference sequence). This CDR3 is CASSPPGGTAAYEQYF. For the CDR3, the DNA is TGTGCCAGCAGCCCCCCCGGAGGAACAGCGGCCTACGAGCAGTACTTC.

The rearrangement uses TRBV11-1 and TRBJ2-7, with TRBD2 as a possible D gene (7 bases). Germline lookup yields CDR1 SGHAT and CDR2 FQDESV (reference sequence). V dropped 5 bases and J dropped 7 bases, with 27 bases sitting between them. This CDR3 spans 17 amino acids. As DNA, the CDR3 is TGTGCCAGCAGCCCTAGACAGGATCGGGACTACCCTCGGGAGCAGTACTTC. This gives the protein CASSPRQDRDYPREQYF.

The chain has TRBV6-5 and TRBJ2-1, with TRBD1 matching 10 bases. Germline V gene lookup returns CDR1 MNHEY and CDR2 SVGAGI. With V trimmed by 5 bases and J by 7 bases, 14 bases remained unmatched. The CDR3 sequence is 17 residues long. The CDR3: CASSHPTGTGEMNEQFF. The CDR3 nucleotides read TGTGCCAGCAGTCACCCTACCGGGACAGGGGAGATGAATGAGCAGTTCTTC.

The gene calls are TRBV24-1 and TRBJ2-3; D is ambiguous. This CDR3 comprises 14 residues. CDR1 KGHDR and CDR2 SFDVKD come from the germline V gene. V was trimmed by 5 bases and J by 1 base, leaving 9 bases between them. The CDR3 here is CATSGPSGTDTQYF. CDR3 nucleotide sequence: TGTGCCACCAGTGGCCCGTCGGGCACAGATACGCAGTATTTT.

The chain carries TRBV19 and TRBJ1-2; D is uncertain. V dropped 6 bases and J dropped 4 bases, with 9 bases sitting between them. Germline loops: CDR1 LNHDA, CDR2 SQIVND (reference sequence). This CDR3 is built from 12 residues. The CDR3 bases are TGTGCCAGTAGGGGCCTCGGCTATGGCTACACCTTC. This sequence encodes CASRGLGYGYTF.